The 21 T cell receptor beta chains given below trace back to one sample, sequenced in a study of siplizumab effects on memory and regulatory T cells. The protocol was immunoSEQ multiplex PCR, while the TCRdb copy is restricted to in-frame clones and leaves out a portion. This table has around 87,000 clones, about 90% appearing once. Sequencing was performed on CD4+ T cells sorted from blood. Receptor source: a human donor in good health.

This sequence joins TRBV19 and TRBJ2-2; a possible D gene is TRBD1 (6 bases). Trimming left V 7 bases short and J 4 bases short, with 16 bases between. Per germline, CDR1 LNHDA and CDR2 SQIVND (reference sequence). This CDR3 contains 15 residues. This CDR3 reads CASTPVQGGTGELFF. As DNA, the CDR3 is TGTGCCAGTACCCCGGTACAGGGTGGCACCGGGGAGCTGTTTTTT.

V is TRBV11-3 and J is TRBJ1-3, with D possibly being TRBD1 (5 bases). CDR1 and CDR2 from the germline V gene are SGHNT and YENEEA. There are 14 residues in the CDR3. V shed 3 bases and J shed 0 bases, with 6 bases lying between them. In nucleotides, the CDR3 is TGTGCCAGCAGCTTGGGGCACTCTGGAAACACCATATATTTT. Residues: CASSLGHSGNTIYF.

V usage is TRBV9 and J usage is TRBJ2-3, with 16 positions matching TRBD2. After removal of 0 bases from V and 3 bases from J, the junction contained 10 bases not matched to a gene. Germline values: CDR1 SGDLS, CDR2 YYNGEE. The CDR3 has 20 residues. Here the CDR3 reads CASSVGLRGLAGGRTDTQYF. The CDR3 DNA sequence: TGTGCCAGCAGCGTAGGATTGAGGGGACTAGCGGGAGGGAGGACAGATACGCAGTATTTT.

The CDR3 here is CSVRNTEAFF. The CDR3 region has the DNA TGCAGCGTACGGAACACTGAAGCTTTCTTT. The chain has TRBV29-1 and TRBJ1-1; D uncertain. This CDR3 spans 10 amino acids. CDR1 and CDR2 (germline): SQVTM, ANQGSEA. Trimming stripped 6 bases from V and 1 base from J, with 3 bases between.

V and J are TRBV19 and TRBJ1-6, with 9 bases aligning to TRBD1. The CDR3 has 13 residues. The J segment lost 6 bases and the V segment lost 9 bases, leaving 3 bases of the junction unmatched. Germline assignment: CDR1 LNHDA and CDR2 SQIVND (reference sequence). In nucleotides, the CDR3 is TGTGCCAGCGGGGACAGGGCTAATTCACCCCTCCACTTT. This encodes CASGDRANSPLHF.

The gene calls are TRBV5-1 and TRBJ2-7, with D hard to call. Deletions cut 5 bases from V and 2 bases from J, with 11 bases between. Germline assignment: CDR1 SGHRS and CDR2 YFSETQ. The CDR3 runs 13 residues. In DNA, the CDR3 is TGCGCCAGCAGAACCACTCCCGCCTACGAGCAGTACTTC. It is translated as CASRTTPAYEQYF.

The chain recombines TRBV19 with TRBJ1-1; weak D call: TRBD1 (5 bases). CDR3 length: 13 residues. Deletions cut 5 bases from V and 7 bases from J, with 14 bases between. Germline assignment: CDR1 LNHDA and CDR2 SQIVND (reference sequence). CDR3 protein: CASSLHRISEAFF. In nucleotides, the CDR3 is TGTGCCAGTAGTCTCCACAGGATCAGTGAAGCTTTCTTT.

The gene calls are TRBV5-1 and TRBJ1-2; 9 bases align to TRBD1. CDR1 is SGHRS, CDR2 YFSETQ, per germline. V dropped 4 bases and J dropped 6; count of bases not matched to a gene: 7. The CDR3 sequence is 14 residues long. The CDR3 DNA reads TGCGCCAGCAGCCTCGGACAGGGGATACATGGCTACACCTTC. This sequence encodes CASSLGQGIHGYTF.

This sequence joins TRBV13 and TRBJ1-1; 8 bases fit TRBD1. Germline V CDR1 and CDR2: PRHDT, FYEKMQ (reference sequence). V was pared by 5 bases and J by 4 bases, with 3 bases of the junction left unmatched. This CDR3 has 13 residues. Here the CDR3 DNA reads TGTGCCAGCAGCCGAGACAGGGGCACTGAAGCTTTCTTT. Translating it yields CASSRDRGTEAFF.

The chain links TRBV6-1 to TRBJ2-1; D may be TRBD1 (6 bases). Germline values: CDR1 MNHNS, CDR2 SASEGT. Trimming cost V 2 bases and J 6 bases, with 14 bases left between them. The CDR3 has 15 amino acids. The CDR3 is CASSERAGVRNEQFF. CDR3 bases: TGTGCCAGCAGTGAAAGGGCAGGGGTGCGCAATGAGCAGTTCTTC.

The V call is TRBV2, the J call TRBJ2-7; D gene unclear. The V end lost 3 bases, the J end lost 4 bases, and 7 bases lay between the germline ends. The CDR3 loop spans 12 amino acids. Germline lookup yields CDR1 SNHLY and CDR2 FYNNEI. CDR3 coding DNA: TGTGCCAGCAGTGATCAAGGGTACGAGCAGTACTTC. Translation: CASSDQGYEQYF.

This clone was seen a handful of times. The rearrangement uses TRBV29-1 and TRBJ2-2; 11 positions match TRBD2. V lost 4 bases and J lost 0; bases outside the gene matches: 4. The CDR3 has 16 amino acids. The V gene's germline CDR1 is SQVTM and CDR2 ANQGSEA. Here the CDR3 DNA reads TGCAGCGTTGCGACTAGCGGGACCGCGAACACCGGGGAGCTGTTTTTT. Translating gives CSVATSGTANTGELFF.

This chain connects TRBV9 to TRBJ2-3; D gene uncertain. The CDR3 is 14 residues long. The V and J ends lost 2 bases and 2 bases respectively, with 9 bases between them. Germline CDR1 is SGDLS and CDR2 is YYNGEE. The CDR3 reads CASSVSVSTDTQYF. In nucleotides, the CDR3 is TGTGCCAGCAGCGTTAGTGTATCCACAGATACGCAGTATTTT.

The CDR3 nucleotides are TGTGCCAGCAGTGGCACAGGGTTTAATCAGCCCCAGCATTTT. Translation gives CASSGTGFNQPQHF. The V gene is TRBV28, the J gene TRBJ1-5; the D gene is possibly TRBD1 (6 bases). Deletions cut 5 bases from V and 4 bases from J, with 12 bases between. This CDR3 has 14 residues. Germline CDR1 is MDHEN and CDR2 is SYDVKM.

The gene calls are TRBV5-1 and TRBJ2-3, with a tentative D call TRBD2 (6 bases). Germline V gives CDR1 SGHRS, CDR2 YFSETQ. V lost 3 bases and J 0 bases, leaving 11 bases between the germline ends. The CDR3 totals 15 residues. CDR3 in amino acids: CASSSLAESTDTQYF. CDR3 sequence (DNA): TGCGCCAGCAGCTCTTTAGCGGAGAGCACAGATACGCAGTATTTT.

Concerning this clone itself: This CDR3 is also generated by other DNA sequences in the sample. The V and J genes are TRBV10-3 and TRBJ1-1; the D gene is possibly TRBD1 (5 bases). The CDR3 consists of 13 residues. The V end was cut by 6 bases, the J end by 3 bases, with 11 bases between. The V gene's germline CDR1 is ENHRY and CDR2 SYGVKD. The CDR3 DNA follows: TGTGCCATCAGACATCAGGGAGACACTGAAGCTTTCTTT. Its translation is CAIRHQGDTEAFF.

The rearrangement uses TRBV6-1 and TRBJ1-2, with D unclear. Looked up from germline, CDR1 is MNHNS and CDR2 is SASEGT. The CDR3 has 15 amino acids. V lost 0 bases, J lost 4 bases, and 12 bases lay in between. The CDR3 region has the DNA TGTGCCAGCAGTGAAGCCGGGGTTCCCGGCTATGGCTACACCTTC. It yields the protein CASSEAGVPGYGYTF.

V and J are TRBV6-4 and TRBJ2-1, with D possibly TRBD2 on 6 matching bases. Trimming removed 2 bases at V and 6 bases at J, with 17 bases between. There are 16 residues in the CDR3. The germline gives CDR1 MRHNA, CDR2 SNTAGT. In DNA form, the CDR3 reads TGTGCCAGCAGTGACCCCTTCGGGAGTAAGCCCAATGAGCAGTTCTTC. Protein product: CASSDPFGSKPNEQFF.

CDR3 sequence: CASSAVMEGTQYF. In DNA form, the CDR3 reads TGTGCCAGCAGCGCCGTCATGGAAGGGACCCAGTACTTC. The chain employs TRBV7-2 and TRBJ2-5, with D hard to call. The CDR3 is 13 amino acids. Deletions cut 5 bases from V and 7 bases from J, with 14 bases between. The germline gives CDR1 SGHTA, CDR2 FQGNSA.

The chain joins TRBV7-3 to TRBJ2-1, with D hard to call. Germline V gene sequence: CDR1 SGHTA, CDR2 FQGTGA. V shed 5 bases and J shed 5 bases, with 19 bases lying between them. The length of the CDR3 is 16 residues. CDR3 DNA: TGTGCCAGCAGCCCGACCCCTACGAACGGCCACAATGAGCAGTTCTTC. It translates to CASSPTPTNGHNEQFF.

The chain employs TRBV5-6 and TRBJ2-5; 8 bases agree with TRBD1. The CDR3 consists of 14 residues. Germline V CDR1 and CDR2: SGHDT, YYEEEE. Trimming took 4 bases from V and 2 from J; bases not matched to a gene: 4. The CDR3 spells CASSAGQAQETQYF. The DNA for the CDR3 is TGTGCCAGCAGCGCGGGACAGGCTCAAGAGACCCAGTACTTC.